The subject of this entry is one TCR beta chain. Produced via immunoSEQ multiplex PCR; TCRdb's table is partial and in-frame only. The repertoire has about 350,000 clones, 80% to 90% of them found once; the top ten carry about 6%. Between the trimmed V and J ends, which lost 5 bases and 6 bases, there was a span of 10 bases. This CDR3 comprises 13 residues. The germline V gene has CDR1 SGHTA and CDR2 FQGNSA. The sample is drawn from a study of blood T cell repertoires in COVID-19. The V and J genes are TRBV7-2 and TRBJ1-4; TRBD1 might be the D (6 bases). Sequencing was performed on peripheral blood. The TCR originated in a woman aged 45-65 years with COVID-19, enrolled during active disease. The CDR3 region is CASSAQGYEKLFF. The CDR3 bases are TGTGCCAGCAGCGCGCAGGGGTATGAAAAACTGTTTTTT.